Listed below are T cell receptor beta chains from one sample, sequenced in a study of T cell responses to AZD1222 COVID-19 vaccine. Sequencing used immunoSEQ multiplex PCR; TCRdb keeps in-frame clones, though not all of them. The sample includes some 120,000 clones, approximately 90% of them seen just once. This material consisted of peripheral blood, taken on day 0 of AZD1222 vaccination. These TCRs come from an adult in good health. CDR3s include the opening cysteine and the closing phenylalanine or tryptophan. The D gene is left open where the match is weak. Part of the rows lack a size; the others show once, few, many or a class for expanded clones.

CASSSPGAQTSGYTF TGTGCCAGCAGCTCCCCGGGGGCACAGACCAGTGGCTACACCTTC - TRBJ1-2 TRBV7-2 few
CASSLWKWTGGEDTQYF TGTGCCAGCAGTTTATGGAAATGGACAGGGGGCGAAGATACGCAGTATTTT TRBD1 TRBJ2-3 TRBV28 -
CATTGPGDSRQYF TGTGCCACAACCGGTCCAGGGGACAGTCGGCAGTATTTT TRBD1 TRBJ2-3 TRBV24-1 once
CASGPLESNQPQHF TGTGCCAGCGGACCCCTAGAGAGCAATCAGCCCCAGCATTTT - TRBJ1-5 TRBV28 -
CASSFSGGQIQPQHF TGTGCCAGCAGTTTTAGTGGCGGACAGATTCAGCCCCAGCATTTT - TRBJ1-5 TRBV28 -
CASSLDHGGSGNYNEQFF TGTGCCAGCAGCTTAGATCACGGGGGTAGCGGCAATTACAATGAGCAGTTCTTC - TRBJ2-1 TRBV11-3 -
CASSKSRTSGASYEQYF TGTGCCAGCAGCAAATCTAGGACTAGCGGAGCCTCCTACGAGCAGTACTTC - TRBJ2-7 TRBV21-1 -
CASSLGSSGRGEQFF TGTGCCAGCAGCTTAGGTTCTAGCGGGAGAGGTGAGCAGTTCTTC TRBD2 TRBJ2-1 TRBV7-2 -
CASSLAEEDQPQHF TGTGCCAGCTCACTTGCCGAGGAAGATCAGCCCCAGCATTTT - TRBJ1-5 TRBV18 -
CASSSTLGTVETQYF TGTGCCAGCAGCTCCACGTTAGGGACAGTAGAGACCCAGTACTTC TRBD1 TRBJ2-5 TRBV7-2 -
CASSLQGIESNQPQHF TGTGCCAGTAGCTTACAGGGGATTGAGAGCAATCAGCCCCAGCATTTT TRBD1 TRBJ1-5 TRBV19 -
CASSQVRPGVSGTSSYEQYF TGCGCCAGCAGCCAAGTCCGCCCGGGTGTCAGCGGAACGAGCTCCTACGAGCAGTACTTC - TRBJ2-7 TRBV4-3 -
CASSFVGGTSGMENEQFF TGTGCCAGCAGCTTTGTTGGGGGGACTAGCGGGATGGAGAATGAGCAGTTCTTC TRBD2 TRBJ2-1 TRBV7-6 -
CASSDRTTSNNEQFF TGTGCCAGCAGCGACCGGACTACCTCAAACAATGAGCAGTTCTTC - TRBJ2-1 TRBV7-9 -
CASSPGQLRETQYF TGTGCCAGCAGCCCGGGACAGCTTAGGGAGACCCAGTACTTC TRBD1 TRBJ2-5 TRBV9 -
CASSPGLAGVGNEQFF TGCGCCAGCAGCCCAGGACTAGCGGGAGTGGGTAATGAGCAGTTCTTC TRBD2 TRBJ2-1 TRBV5-1 -
CASSASGRPDTQYF TGTGCCAGCAGTGCCAGCGGGAGGCCAGATACGCAGTATTTT TRBD2 TRBJ2-3 TRBV25-1 -
CASSYGTSGLTYEQYF TGTGCCAGCAGTTACGGGACTAGCGGGCTAACCTACGAGCAGTACTTC TRBD2 TRBJ2-7 TRBV6-5 -
CASSFQGRQETQYF TGTGCCAGCAGCTTTCAGGGTAGGCAAGAGACCCAGTACTTC - TRBJ2-5 TRBV5-4 -
CASSPGQGVRAEAFF TGTGCCAGCAGCCCCGGACAGGGCGTCCGGGCTGAAGCTTTCTTT TRBD1 TRBJ1-1 TRBV28 -
CASSLRVGVTHEQYF TGTGCCAGCAGCTTACGAGTGGGAGTAACCCACGAGCAGTACTTC - TRBJ2-7 TRBV13 -
CAVRAFDSNQPQHF TGTGCCGTCAGGGCTTTCGACAGCAATCAGCCCCAGCATTTT - TRBJ1-5 TRBV2 -
CASSLGRSYEQYF TGTGCCAGCAGTTTAGGGAGATCCTACGAGCAGTACTTC - TRBJ2-7 TRBV27 -
CASSSYGTGWTYGYTF TGTGCCAGTAGTTCCTACGGGACAGGGTGGACCTATGGCTACACCTTC TRBD1 TRBJ1-2 TRBV19 -
CASKRSNSNQPQHF TGTGCCAGCAAGAGGAGTAATAGCAATCAGCCCCAGCACTTT - TRBJ1-5 TRBV2 -
CASSLGTVGIEQYF TGCGCCAGCAGCTTGGGCACCGTCGGGATCGAGCAGTACTTC - TRBJ2-7 TRBV5-1 -
CASSPGPGLAGEAEQYF TGTGCCAGCTCACCAGGACCGGGACTAGCGGGAGAAGCCGAGCAGTACTTC TRBD2 TRBJ2-7 TRBV18 few
CASGLVPSRYGYTF TGTGCTAGTGGTTTGGTACCTTCCCGCTATGGCTACACCTTC - TRBJ1-2 TRBV12-5 -
CASSSTSGLLGEQFF TGTGCCAGCAGCTCAACTAGCGGTCTCCTGGGTGAGCAGTTCTTC TRBD2 TRBJ2-1 TRBV5-4 -
CASRDSGSYNEQFF TGTGCCAGCAGGGATAGCGGGTCCTACAATGAGCAGTTCTTC TRBD2 TRBJ2-1 TRBV6-5 -
CASRITGAVAGNTIYF TGTGCCAGCAGGATAACGGGAGCAGTCGCTGGAAACACCATATATTTT - TRBJ1-3 TRBV11-2 -
CASSLVAGGGYTF TGTGCCAGCAGCTTGGTAGCAGGGGGCGGCTACACCTTC TRBD1 TRBJ1-2 TRBV5-8 -
CAISEVWGTGNTIYF TGTGCCATCAGTGAAGTTTGGGGGACTGGAAACACCATATATTTT - TRBJ1-3 TRBV10-3 -
CASSVTSETQYF TGTGCCAGCAGCGTGACGTCGGAGACCCAGTACTTC - TRBJ2-5 TRBV7-8 -
CASSQGWGVDSPLHF TGTGCCAGCAGCCAGGGGTGGGGGGTTGATTCACCCCTCCACTTT - TRBJ1-6 TRBV3-1/TRBV3-2 -
CASSARDRPIYGYTF TGTGCCAGCAGCGCACGGGACAGGCCCATCTATGGCTACACCTTC TRBD1 TRBJ1-2 TRBV9 -
CASSPTNTEAFF TGTGCCAGCAGTCCCACGAACACTGAAGCTTTCTTT - TRBJ1-1 TRBV12-3/TRBV12-4 -
CASSSRGQGPGYTF TGTGCCAGCAGTTCCCGGGGGCAGGGGCCTGGCTACACCTTC - TRBJ1-2 TRBV28 -
CASSFSGQGEGYEQYF TGTGCCAGCAGCTTTTCCGGACAGGGGGAAGGCTACGAGCAGTACTTC TRBD1 TRBJ2-7 TRBV5-6 -
CASSPGLAGAGELFF TGTGCCAGCTCTCCTGGACTAGCGGGAGCCGGGGAGCTGTTTTTT TRBD2 TRBJ2-2 TRBV18 -
CAWSPGNTEAFF TGTGCCTGGAGCCCTGGGAACACTGAAGCTTTCTTT - TRBJ1-1 TRBV30 -
CAWNQGLQTQYF TGTGCCTGGAATCAGGGGCTGCAGACCCAGTACTTC - TRBJ2-5 TRBV30 -
CACRRTGQETQYF TGTGCCTGCCGAAGGACCGGGCAAGAGACCCAGTACTTC - TRBJ2-5 TRBV30 -
CASSFQSPYEQYF TGTGCCAGCAGCTTCCAATCCCCCTACGAGCAGTACTTC - TRBJ2-7 TRBV11-2 -
CASSLSPDSSGELFF TGTGCCAGCAGTTTATCCCCGGACTCCTCAGGGGAGCTGTTTTTT - TRBJ2-2 TRBV27 -
CASSPESNSPLHF TGTGCCAGTAGTCCAGAGAGTAATTCACCCCTCCACTTT - TRBJ1-6 TRBV19 -
CASSVTGTGKESQYF TGTGCCAGCAGCGTAACCGGGACAGGAAAGGAGAGCCAGTACTTC TRBD1 TRBJ2-5 TRBV5-4 -
CASSLGGTSTYEQYF TGCGCCAGCAGCTTGGGAGGGACATCGACCTACGAGCAGTACTTC - TRBJ2-7 TRBV5-1 -
CASRSAGTGGNQPQHF TGTGCCAGCAGGTCCGCCGGGACAGGGGGCAATCAGCCCCAGCATTTT TRBD1 TRBJ1-5 TRBV28 -
CSATDLGEQYF TGCAGTGCTACCGATCTCGGTGAGCAGTACTTC - TRBJ2-7 TRBV20-1 few
CASSIDPRQGGFQPQHF TGTGCCAGTAGTATAGATCCCCGGCAGGGAGGGTTTCAGCCCCAGCATTTT - TRBJ1-5 TRBV19 once
CASSSGLAGGSEQFF TGTGCCAGCAGCTCGGGACTAGCGGGAGGTAGCGAGCAGTTCTTC TRBD2 TRBJ2-1 TRBV11-3 -